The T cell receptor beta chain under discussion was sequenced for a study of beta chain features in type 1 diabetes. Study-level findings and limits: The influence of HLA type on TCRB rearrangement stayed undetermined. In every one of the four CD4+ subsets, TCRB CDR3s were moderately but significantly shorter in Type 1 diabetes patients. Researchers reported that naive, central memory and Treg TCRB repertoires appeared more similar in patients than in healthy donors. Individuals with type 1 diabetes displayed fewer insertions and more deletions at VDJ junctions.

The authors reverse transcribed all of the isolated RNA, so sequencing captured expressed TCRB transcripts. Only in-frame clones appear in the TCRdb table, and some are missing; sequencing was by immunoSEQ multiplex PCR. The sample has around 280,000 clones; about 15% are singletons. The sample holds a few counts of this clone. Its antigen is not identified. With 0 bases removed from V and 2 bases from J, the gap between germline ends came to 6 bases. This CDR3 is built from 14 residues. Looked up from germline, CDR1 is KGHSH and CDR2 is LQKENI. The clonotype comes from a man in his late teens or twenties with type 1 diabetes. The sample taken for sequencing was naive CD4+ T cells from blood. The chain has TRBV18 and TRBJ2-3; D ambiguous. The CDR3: CASSPPRYTDTQYF. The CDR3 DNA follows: TGTGCCAGCTCACCACCGCGGTACACAGATACGCAGTATTTT.